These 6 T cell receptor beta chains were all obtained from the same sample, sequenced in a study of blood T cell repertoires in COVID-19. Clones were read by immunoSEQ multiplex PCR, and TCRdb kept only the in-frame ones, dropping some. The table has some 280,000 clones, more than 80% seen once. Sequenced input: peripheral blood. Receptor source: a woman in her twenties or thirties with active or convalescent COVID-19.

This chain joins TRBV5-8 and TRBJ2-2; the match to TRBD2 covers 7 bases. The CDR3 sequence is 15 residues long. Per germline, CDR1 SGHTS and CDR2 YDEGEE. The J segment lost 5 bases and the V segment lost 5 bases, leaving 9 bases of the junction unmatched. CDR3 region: CASSLGGGWTGELFF. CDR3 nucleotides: TGTGCCAGCAGTCTTGGCGGGGGTTGGACCGGGGAGCTGTTTTTT.

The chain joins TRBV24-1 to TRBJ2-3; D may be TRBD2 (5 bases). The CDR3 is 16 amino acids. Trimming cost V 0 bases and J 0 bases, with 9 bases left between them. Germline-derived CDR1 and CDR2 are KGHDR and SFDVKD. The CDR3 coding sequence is TGTGCCACCAGTGATTTGGGAGCGGCTAGCACAGATACGCAGTATTTT. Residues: CATSDLGAASTDTQYF.

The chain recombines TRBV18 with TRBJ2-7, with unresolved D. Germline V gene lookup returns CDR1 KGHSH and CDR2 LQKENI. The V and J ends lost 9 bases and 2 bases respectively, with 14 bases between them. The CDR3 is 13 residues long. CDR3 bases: TGTGCCAGTCGACTTTCGAGTACCTACGAGCAGTACTTC. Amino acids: CASRLSSTYEQYF.

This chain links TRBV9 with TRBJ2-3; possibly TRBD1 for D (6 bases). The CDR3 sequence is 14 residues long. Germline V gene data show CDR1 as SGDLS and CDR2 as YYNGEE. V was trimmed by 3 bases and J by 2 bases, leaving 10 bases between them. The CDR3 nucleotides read TGTGCCAGCAGCGCGGGACATTACACAGATACGCAGTATTTT. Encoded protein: CASSAGHYTDTQYF.

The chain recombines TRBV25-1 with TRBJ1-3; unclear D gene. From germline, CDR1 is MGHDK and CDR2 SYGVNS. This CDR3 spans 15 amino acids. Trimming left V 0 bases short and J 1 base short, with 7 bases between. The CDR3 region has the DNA TGTGCCAGCAGTGAATATGGAGGGTCTGGAAACACCATATATTTT. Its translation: CASSEYGGSGNTIYF.

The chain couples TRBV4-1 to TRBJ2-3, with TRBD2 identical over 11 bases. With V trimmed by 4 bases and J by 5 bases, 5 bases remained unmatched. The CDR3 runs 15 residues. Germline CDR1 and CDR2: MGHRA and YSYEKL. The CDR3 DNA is TGCGCCAGCAGCCCTGGGACTAGCGGCGGAGATACGCAGTATTTT. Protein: CASSPGTSGGDTQYF.